The source of this T cell receptor beta chain is a study of control samples from healthy donors and cancer patients. Repertoires were generated with immunoSEQ multiplex PCR, while TCRdb's copy carries only in-frame clones and drops some. The sample lists roughly 84,000 clones, about nine tenths occurring once. Between the trimmed V and J ends, which lost 5 bases and 6 bases, there was a span of 16 bases. The germline CDR1 and CDR2 sequences are GTSNPN and SVGIG (reference sequence). This CDR3 contains 13 residues. The TCR originated in a man in his fifties in good health. The sample consisted of blood. The chain recombines TRBV30 with TRBJ1-1; the D gene is possibly TRBD1 (5 bases). CDR3 sequence: CAWQGWVRSEAFF. For the CDR3, the DNA is TGTGCCTGGCAGGGATGGGTAAGATCTGAAGCTTTCTTT. The full variable domain, in which reference TRBV30 and TRBJ1-1 provide the parts outside the CDR3, is SQTIHQWPATLVQPVGSPLSLECTVEGTSNPNLYWYRQAAGRGLQLLFYSVGIGQISSEVPQNLSASRPQDRQFILSSKKLLLSDSGFYLCAWQGWVRSEAFFGQGTRLTVV.